These 9 T cell receptor beta chains came from one sample sequenced in a study of OX40 agonist ivuxolimab in advanced cancers. Data came from immunoSEQ multiplex PCR; TCRdb stores just in-frame clones and leaves some out. Found here are approximately 74,000 clones, 80% to 85% of them singletons; the top ten hold under 3%. Material: CD4+ or CD8+ T cells sorted from blood, obtained in a trial of the OX40 agonist ivuxolimab. The receptors stem from an adult with an advanced solid tumor such as melanoma, head and neck, liver or kidney cancer.

This rearrangement joins TRBV2 to TRBJ1-1, with TRBD1 matching over 8 bases. J was trimmed by 5 bases and V by 11 bases; bases with no gene match: 10. The CDR3 covers 13 residues. Germline CDR1 SNHLY, CDR2 FYNNEI. CDR3 in amino acids: CAGGQGGRTEAFF. CDR3 bases: TGTGCCGGTGGACAGGGAGGAAGGACTGAAGCTTTCTTT.

This chain joins TRBV5-1 and TRBJ1-1; the match to TRBD1 covers 8 bases. This CDR3 is 14 amino acids long. J gave up 6 bases and V 3 bases, and 7 bases lay outside the gene matches. Germline lookup yields CDR1 SGHRS and CDR2 YFSETQ. The CDR3 region has the DNA TGCGCCAGCAGCTCTCAGGGGGCTCGTCCTGAAGCTTTCTTT. Encoded protein: CASSSQGARPEAFF.

The chain combines TRBV13 with TRBJ2-7; TRBD2 aligns across 7 bases. Unmatched junction bases numbered 7, after V lost 5 bases and J lost 3 bases. Germline V gene sequence: CDR1 PRHDT, CDR2 FYEKMQ (reference sequence). This CDR3 contains 14 residues. For the CDR3, the DNA is TGTGCCAGCAGCCCAAAGACTAGCATCTACGAGCAGTACTTC. Translating gives CASSPKTSIYEQYF.

The chain joins TRBV9 to TRBJ1-2, with 9 bases identical to TRBD1. The CDR3 consists of 16 residues. The V and J ends lost 3 bases and 4 bases, in that order; junction bases with no gene match: 10. CDR1 is SGDLS and CDR2 is YYNGEE in the germline V gene. Here the CDR3 reads CASSDSRTGGSYGYTF. The DNA of the CDR3 is TGTGCCAGCAGCGACTCCCGCACAGGGGGCTCCTATGGCTACACCTTC.

The chain is built from TRBV27 and TRBJ2-2, with 11 positions matching TRBD2. The CDR3 has 15 amino acids. CDR1 MNHEY and CDR2 SMNVEV come from the germline V gene (reference sequence). V lost 10 bases, J lost 5 bases, and 9 bases stayed unmatched. The CDR3 DNA reads as TGTGCCACCCGGCGGCTAGCGGGAGGTACCGGGGAGCTGTTTTTT. It is translated as CATRRLAGGTGELFF.

The CDR3 loop reads CASSLRFNTGELFF. The CDR3 DNA reads TGTGCCAGTAGTTTGAGATTCAACACCGGGGAGCTGTTTTTT. The rearrangement links TRBV19 to TRBJ2-2, with unresolved D. The CDR3 sequence is 14 residues long. V was cut by 5 bases and J by 2 bases, with 9 bases left in between. Germline V lookup: CDR1 LNHDA, CDR2 SQIVND (reference sequence).

The chain is built from TRBV23-1 and TRBJ2-7, with D possibly TRBD1 on 5 matching bases. TRBV23-1 qualifies as an ORF whose function is uncertain. Trimming cost V 7 bases and J 2 bases, with 18 bases left between them. There are 15 residues in the CDR3. The CDR3 coding sequence is TGCGCCAGCAATATGACAGATTCGGGCCCCTACGAGCAGTACTTC. The encoded protein is CASNMTDSGPYEQYF.

This chain links TRBV5-1 with TRBJ2-5, with D uncertain. This CDR3 has 13 amino acids. V was shortened by 7 bases and J by 2 bases, with 12 bases between the two germline ends. Germline CDR1 SGHRS, CDR2 YFSETQ. The CDR3 region is CASGVGFQETQYF. CDR3 DNA: TGCGCCAGCGGCGTGGGATTTCAAGAGACCCAGTACTTC.

In this sample, this clone turned up a few times. The chain couples TRBV4-1 to TRBJ2-5, with 8 positions matching TRBD2. This CDR3 has 17 residues. Germline CDR1 is MGHRA and CDR2 is YSYEKL. J lost 5 bases, V lost 1 base, and 12 bases had no gene match. CDR3 nucleotides: TGCGCCAGCAGCCAAGCTTTCGGGGGGGCCATGGAGGAGACCCAGTACTTC. Its translation is CASSQAFGGAMEETQYF.